Below, 10 T cell receptor beta chains from the same sample are listed, as sequenced in a study of cytomegalovirus exposure and HLA in healthy donors. Amplification used 60 Vbeta primers and 13 Jbeta primers. Generated by immunoSEQ multiplex PCR, the TCRdb table keeps only in-frame clones and is missing some. The data contain 95,000 to 150,000 clones, over 60% of them singletons. The sequencing sample was made of PBMCs. Receptors originate from a woman aged 40 to 50 in good health and CMV-seropositive.

This clone showed up just a few times. The V call is TRBV5-4, the J call TRBJ2-7; 12 bases are shared with TRBD1. This CDR3 comprises 14 residues. V shed 4 bases and J 6 bases; nucleotides not matched to a gene: 5. Germline V CDR1 and CDR2: SGHNT, YYREEE (reference sequence). The CDR3 region is CASSPGTGGGEQYF. DNA for the CDR3: TGTGCCAGCAGCCCCGGGACAGGGGGCGGCGAGCAGTACTTC. The variable domain in full, with the rest retrieved from reference TRBV5-4 and TRBJ2-7, is ETGVTQSPTHLIKTRGQQVTLRCSSQSGHNTVSWYQQALGQGPQFIFQYYREEENGRGNFPPRFSGLQFPNYSSELNVNALELDDSALYLCASSPGTGGGEQYFGPGTRLTVT.

This clone has a handful of counts. The chain joins TRBV19 to TRBJ2-2; TRBD2 agrees at 7 bases. The CDR3 is 14 residues long. The V segment lost 7 bases and the J segment 8 bases; nucleotides outside the gene matches: 10. Germline lookup yields CDR1 LNHDA and CDR2 SQIVND (reference sequence). CDR3 DNA sequence: TGTGCCAGTAAGGCGCGGGAGCGAGTTGGGGAGCTGTTTTTT. Protein product: CASKARERVGELFF.

This chain joins TRBV6-6 and TRBJ1-1, with 8 nucleotides matching TRBD1. There are 15 residues in the CDR3. V lost 5 bases and J lost 1; bases outside the gene matches: 6. Germline V gene lookup returns CDR1 MNHNY and CDR2 SVGAGI (reference sequence). CDR3 sequence (DNA): TGTGCCAGCAGTCAATTGGACAGGGCGAACACTGAAGCTTTCTTT. Translation gives CASSQLDRANTEAFF.

The chain links TRBV6-1 to TRBJ1-1; D is ambiguous. The V end was cut by 5 bases, the J end by 4 bases, with 11 bases between. The CDR3 has 13 residues. The germline gives CDR1 MNHNS, CDR2 SASEGT. The CDR3 sequence: CASSYHGSTEAFF. The CDR3 DNA reads TGTGCCAGCAGTTATCATGGGAGCACTGAAGCTTTCTTT.

The chain employs TRBV5-1 and TRBJ1-6; D is perhaps TRBD1 (6 bases). The V and J ends lost 4 bases and 6 bases respectively, with 11 bases between them. Germline CDR1 is SGHRS and CDR2 is YFSETQ. The CDR3 has 14 residues. CDR3 coding DNA: TGCGCCAGCAGCGCCATGGGGGCTAATTCACCCCTCCACTTT. Translation gives CASSAMGANSPLHF.

DNA of the CDR3: TGTGCCAGTAGTATCCTCCTCCCGGGACAGGGCAAGGGAGGCAATCAGCCCCAGCATTTT. It translates to CASSILLPGQGKGGNQPQHF. The rearrangement links TRBV19 to TRBJ1-5, with TRBD1 matching over 9 bases. Germline lookup yields CDR1 LNHDA and CDR2 SQIVND (reference sequence). Trimming removed 3 bases from V and 2 bases from J; junction bases left unmatched: 17. The CDR3 extends over 20 amino acids. The variable domain in full, with the rest retrieved from reference TRBV19 and TRBJ1-5, is DGGITQSPKYLFRKEGQNVTLSCEQNLNHDAMYWYRQDPGQGLRLIYYSQIVNDFQKGDIAEGYSVSREKKESFPLTVTSAQKNPTAFYLCASSILLPGQGKGGNQPQHFGDGTRLSIL.

This chain uses TRBV7-9 with TRBJ1-5; D might be TRBD1 (5 bases). The V and J ends lost 6 bases and 7 bases respectively, with 13 bases between them. This CDR3 region has 13 residues. Germline V gene lookup returns CDR1 SEHNR and CDR2 FQNEAQ (reference sequence). The CDR3 DNA reads TGTGCCAGCAGTGGGGCAGGAGGGCAGCCCCAGCATTTT. Its translation is CASSGAGGQPQHF.

This clone was counted a single time. The CDR3 loop reads CASIPDTQYF. The CDR3 DNA is TGTGCCAGCATCCCGGATACGCAGTATTTT. The chain joins TRBV7-9 to TRBJ2-3; the D is unclear. Germline values: CDR1 SEHNR, CDR2 FQNEAQ (reference sequence). Deletions cut 7 bases from V and 6 bases from J, with 5 bases between. CDR3 length equals 10 residues.

This chain joins TRBV5-1 and TRBJ1-2; 8 bases fit TRBD1. J lost 8 bases, V lost 0 bases, and 6 bases had no gene match. From germline, CDR1 is SGHRS and CDR2 YFSETQ. This CDR3 has 14 residues. The CDR3, as DNA: TGCGCCAGCAGCTTGGGACAGGGGAATGACGGCTACACCTTC. As protein: CASSLGQGNDGYTF.

The V call is TRBV6-5, the J call TRBJ2-7; D is undetermined. V lost 6 bases and J 7 bases, leaving 16 bases between the germline ends. Germline values: CDR1 MNHEY, CDR2 SVGAGI. CDR3 length: 13 residues. The DNA for the CDR3 is TGTGCCAGCAGCTTCGGCGGCCCCGGGGAGCAGTACTTC. Its protein is CASSFGGPGEQYF.